This T cell receptor beta chain originates from a study of blood T cell repertoires in COVID-19. Study at large: Acute-phase and convalescent COVID-19 samples originated in the United States, Italy and Spain.

As handled by the study authors: Estimation of nucleated cell counts was performed using reference gene primer amplification. Assay used: immunoSEQ multiplex PCR; TCRdb lists only in-frame clones, some missing. V, J and clone size were drawn from that table, and D and trimming were deduced from the DNA. Here the sample spans about 81,000 clones, 90% to 95% being singletons. In germline, CDR1 is SGHRS, CDR2 YFSETQ. The CDR3 extends over 14 amino acids. The J segment lost 9 bases and the V segment lost 3 bases, leaving 2 bases of the junction unmatched. This sequence originates from a human donor with active COVID-19. The donor label of this sample is uncertain. Sequenced material: peripheral blood. This chain connects TRBV5-1 to TRBJ1-6, with 11 bases lining up with TRBD1. Here the CDR3 reads CASSSGQGASPLHF. CDR3 bases: TGCGCCAGCAGCTCCGGACAGGGGGCTTCACCCCTCCACTTT.